The 9 T cell receptor beta chains presented below share a single source sample, sequenced in a study of B cell selection in AIRE deficiency (dated by TCRdb to the late 2010s). For sorting, conventional CD4 T cells were defined as CD4+CD127+ cells. The library relied on the immunoSEQ multiplex PCR assay. As stored in TCRdb, this immuneACCESS dataset retains in-frame rearrangements with V and J assigned. A fraction of the clones does not appear; measured against another copy, unresolved V genes explain less than half of the discrepancy, and the remainder lacks a known reason. The sample records approximately 24,000 clones, around 96% of which are singletons. Approximately 0.17% of the sample lies in the top ten. Sequencing used CD4+CD127+ conventional T cells sorted from PBMCs. The origin of the receptors is a human donor in good health.

J is TRBJ2-5 and V is TRBV6-5, with 8 bases lining up with TRBD2. V lost 5 bases and J lost 5; bases outside the gene matches: 7. CDR1 and CDR2 (germline): MNHEY, SVGAGI. CDR3 size: 14 residues. DNA for the CDR3: TGTGCCAGCAGTCGGGGGGGCCTTACGGAGACCCAGTACTTC. The encoded protein is CASSRGGLTETQYF.

The chain uses TRBV5-1 and TRBJ2-3; D not resolved. V was shortened by 0 bases and J by 0 bases, with 5 bases between the two germline ends. The CDR3 loop spans 14 amino acids. Per the germline V gene, CDR1 is SGHRS and CDR2 is YFSETQ. As DNA, the CDR3 is TGCGCCAGCAGCTTGGGGGTTAGCACAGATACGCAGTATTTT. Translating gives CASSLGVSTDTQYF.

The J gene is TRBJ2-7, the V gene TRBV5-6; 8 positions match TRBD2. Trimming cost V 4 bases and J 3 bases; bases outside gene matches: 6. The V gene's germline CDR1 is SGHDT and CDR2 YYEEEE. This CDR3 has 14 amino acids. CDR3 nucleotides: TGTGCCAGCAGCGTGGGACTAGTAATCTACGAGCAGTACTTC. Encoded protein: CASSVGLVIYEQYF.

This chain joins TRBV19 and TRBJ2-2; perhaps D is TRBD1 or TRBD2 (5 bases each). Germline CDR1 and CDR2: LNHDA and SQIVND (reference sequence). With 0 bases removed from V and 7 bases from J, the gap between germline ends came to 6 bases. This CDR3 region has 13 residues. The CDR3 reads CASSIEGVGELFF. The CDR3 DNA is TGTGCCAGTAGTATAGAGGGGGTCGGGGAGCTGTTTTTT. Filled out from reference TRBV19 and TRBJ2-2, the complete variable domain reads DGGITQSPKYLFRKEGQNVTLSCEQNLNHDAMYWYRQDPGQGLRLIYYSQIVNDFQKGDIAEGYSVSREKKESFPLTVTSAQKNPTAFYLCASSIEGVGELFFGEGSRLTVL.

The V gene is TRBV7-6, the J gene TRBJ1-1; D gene ambiguous. The CDR3 loop spans 13 amino acids. The V gene lost 4 bases and the J gene lost 3 bases, with 9 bases spanning the gap. CDR1 is SGHVS, CDR2 FNYEAQ, per germline. CDR3 DNA: TGTGCCAGCAGCTACCAGCGCGACACTGAAGCTTTCTTT. It is translated as CASSYQRDTEAFF.

The V and J genes are TRBV9 and TRBJ1-6; the D is unclear. The V gene lost 0 bases and the J gene lost 8 bases, with 15 bases spanning the gap. Germline lookup yields CDR1 SGDLS and CDR2 YYNGEE. The CDR3 is made up of 16 amino acids. CDR3 bases: TGTGCCAGCAGCGTAGGACGGTTATACAGTGATTCACCCCTCCACTTT. This codes for CASSVGRLYSDSPLHF.

The chain employs TRBV27 and TRBJ1-1; maybe TRBD1 (5 bases). V was cut by 3 bases and J by 3 bases, with 11 bases left in between. CDR3 length equals 14 residues. Looked up from germline, CDR1 is MNHEY and CDR2 is SMNVEV (reference sequence). CDR3 coding DNA: TGTGCCAGCAGTTTCGGGGGGATTGACACTGAAGCTTTCTTT. Amino acid sequence: CASSFGGIDTEAFF.

In its sample, this clone was seen once. The chain recombines TRBV28 with TRBJ2-2; no reliable D call. Germline lookup yields CDR1 MDHEN and CDR2 SYDVKM. This CDR3 contains 11 residues. The V end was cut by 4 bases, the J end by 6 bases, with 3 bases between. CDR3 sequence reads: CASSSSGELFF. The DNA of the CDR3 is TGTGCCAGCAGTTCCTCCGGGGAGCTGTTTTTT.

The chain joins TRBV13 to TRBJ2-7; 12 bases match TRBD1. The CDR3 contains 16 residues. V dropped 4 bases and J dropped 6; count of bases not matched to a gene: 10. The V gene's germline CDR1 is PRHDT and CDR2 FYEKMQ (reference sequence). The DNA of the CDR3 is TGTGCCAGCAGCTCCGCCCCCGGGACAGGGGGCTCCGAGCAGTACTTC. It encodes CASSSAPGTGGSEQYF.